One TCR beta chain is described in this entry. Antigen unknown. This specimen belongs to a study of long-term antiretroviral therapy in people with HIV. Study details: Collection dates of the earliest samples fall about a decade before the 2015 immediate-ART recommendation. General study results and limits: The study found that diversity rose after ART but stayed below transplant donor controls.

At least one PBMC sample before ART and at least two after were required. Every one of the participants with HIV received treatment in the United States. The assay used was immunoSEQ (version v3.0), run at survey level. Using immunoSEQ multiplex PCR, the repertoire was profiled, and TCRdb retains in-frame clones only, with some absent. Of around 26,000 clones listed, approximately 80% are singletons. The J segment lost 7 bases and the V segment lost 5 bases, leaving 12 bases of the junction unmatched. Germline assignment: CDR1 LNHDA and CDR2 SQIVND (reference sequence). The CDR3 loop spans 15 amino acids.

The sequence derives from a woman in her 30s with HIV. Sequenced material: unsorted PBMCs, taken 1.1 years before starting antiretroviral therapy. The chain uses TRBV19 and TRBJ1-2; TRBD1 agrees at 8 bases. The CDR3 protein is CASSGIGQGESGYTF. DNA of the CDR3: TGTGCCAGTAGTGGCATAGGACAGGGAGAGAGTGGCTACACCTTC.